This T cell receptor (beta chain) was recovered during a study of tumor-infiltrating lymphocytes in primary liver carcinoma. As concerns this clonotype: The junction does not match germline at one end; this may be a read error.

Germline V gene sequence: CDR1 SGHNT, CDR2 YYREEE (reference sequence). The CDR3 spans 16 residues. Without any cell sorting, about 20-31 mg of bulk tissue yielded co-extracted RNA and DNA. TCR beta cDNA was reverse-transcribed from around 0.55 ug of total RNA. The reaction used a constant-region primer and ProtoScript II reverse transcriptase. Three nested multiplex PCR rounds, a slightly modified ARM-PCR, produced the libraries for TCR beta. Two initial PCR rounds of ten to eleven cycles each paired TRBV1-TRBV30 forward primers with a C-beta reverse primer. A single record per CDR3 protein comes from TCRdb applying MiXCR to the multiplex PCR reads. The data show roughly 100,000 distinct CDR3 sequences, about 67% seen once.

The sequence was obtained from a woman aged 55-70 years with primary liver carcinoma and hepatitis B virus infection. Sequencing input: liver tumor tissue from sampling region 2. Subset specified: tumor region T2, inferior pole. V gene TRBV5-4 combines with J gene TRBJ2-3, with TRBD2 matching over 7 bases. The CDR3 reads CTSGVPASGTIDTQYF. For the CDR3, the DNA is TGTACCAGCGGCGTACCCGCCAGCGGGACTATAGATACGCAGTATTTT.